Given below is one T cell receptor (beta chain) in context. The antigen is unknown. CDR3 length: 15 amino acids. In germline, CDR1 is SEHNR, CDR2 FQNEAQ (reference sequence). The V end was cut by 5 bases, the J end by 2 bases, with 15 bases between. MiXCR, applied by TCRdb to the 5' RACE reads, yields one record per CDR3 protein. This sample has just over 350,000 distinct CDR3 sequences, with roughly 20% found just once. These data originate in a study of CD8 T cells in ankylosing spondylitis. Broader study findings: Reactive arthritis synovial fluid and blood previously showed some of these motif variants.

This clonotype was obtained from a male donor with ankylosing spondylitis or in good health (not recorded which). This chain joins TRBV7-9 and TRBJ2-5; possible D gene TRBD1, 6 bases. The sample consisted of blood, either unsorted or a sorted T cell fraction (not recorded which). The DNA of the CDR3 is TGTGCCAGCAGCAAAGACAGGCTATCTCAAGAGACCCAGTACTTC. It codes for CASSKDRLSQETQYF.